This record covers a single T cell receptor (beta chain). Its antigen specificity is not known. Per-base qualities were not stored, and no clone one base away is much larger. TCRbeta CDR3 regions were amplified from genomic DNA by means of the immunoSEQ Assay, a bias-controlled multiplex PCR. On the study's bioinformatics: The number of nucleated cells in each sample was estimated from the amplification of reference gene primers within the assay. Sequence reads were collapsed and filtered to measure the absolute abundance of every unique TCRbeta CDR3 rearrangement. For each sample, productive Simpson clonality was calculated by taking the square root of Simpson's diversity index across productive rearrangements. Imported from immuneACCESS, the table was reduced by TCRdb to in-frame sequences with V and J called. These copies leave out some clones; in studies compared against another copy, an unresolved V gene accounts for under half, and the cause of the remainder is not known. V, J and clone size reflect that table, while D and trimming were determined from the DNA. Present in this sample are about 160,000 clones, roughly 80% of which were seen just once. In total, the top ten clones hold around 8.1% of the sample.

CDR1 and CDR2, per the germline V gene, are SGHRS and YFSETQ. The CDR3 sequence holds 13 residues, the cysteine and phenylalanine included. Just the 39-base CDR3 DNA is kept, in frame starting at base 1. Trimming removed 5 bases from V and 13 bases from J, leaving 16 bases between the germline ends. The collaborating institutions used their own protocols to collect whole blood in K2EDTA tubes. For TCRbeta analysis, collaborators shipped samples as frozen whole blood, isolated PBMCs, or DNA extracted from either of those sample types. The data were taken from a study of blood T cell repertoires in COVID-19 (dated by TCRdb to 2020 to 2022). Regarding the research as a whole: Samples from collaborators originated in the United States, Italy and Spain and spanned both the acute and convalescent phases of COVID-19. The repertoires were released in a freely available public database intended as a resource for research on the immune response to SARS-CoV-2. The sample metadata nearly always contained a de-identified subject ID, COVID-19 status, age in years and sex. Where available, HLA class I and class II types were taken from metadata supplied by the sample provider and were not determined by assay-based typing. The material from the prospective study consisted of cDNA or gDNA derived from T cells, B-cell-depleted T cells, or PBMCs. The samples were drawn from the first 160 participants of the ongoing ImmuneRACE study and from 1,254 subjects provided by 6 global collaborators. Subjects who had been exposed to COVID-19, were actively infected with it, or had recovered from it provided the deeply sampled blood TCRbeta repertoires that made up the dataset. Results and caveats for the whole study, not just this receptor: Clinical and demographic metadata were provided uncurated, with the amount varying by source and participant.

The sequence joins TRBV5-1 to TRBJ1-6, with TRBD1 as a weak D call on 5 bases. The specimen was peripheral blood. This receptor was identified in a man aged 60 to 69 with acute or convalescent COVID-19. CDR3 loop: CASSETERTPLHF. The DNA sequence is as follows: TGCGCCAGCAGTGAGACAGAACGAACGCCCCTCCACTTT. The entire variable domain, with the stretches around the CDR3 drawn from the reference TRBV5-1 and TRBJ1-6 proteins, is KAGVTQTPRYLIKTRGQQVTLSCSPISGHRSVSWYQQTPGQGLQFLFEYFSETQRNKGNFPGRFSGRQFSNSRSEMNVSTLELGDSALYLCASSETERTPLHFGNGTRLTVT.